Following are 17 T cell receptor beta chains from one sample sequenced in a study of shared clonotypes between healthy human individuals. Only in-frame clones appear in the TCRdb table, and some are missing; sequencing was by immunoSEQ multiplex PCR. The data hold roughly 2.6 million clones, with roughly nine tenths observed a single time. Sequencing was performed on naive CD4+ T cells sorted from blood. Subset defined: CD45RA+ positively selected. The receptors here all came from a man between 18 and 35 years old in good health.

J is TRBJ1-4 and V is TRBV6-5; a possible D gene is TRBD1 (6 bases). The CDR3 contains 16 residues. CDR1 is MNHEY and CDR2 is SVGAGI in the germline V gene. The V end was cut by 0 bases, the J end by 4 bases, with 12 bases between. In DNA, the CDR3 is TGTGCCAGCAGTTACTCGCGGGGGGCCGGTAATGAAAAACTGTTTTTT. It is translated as CASSYSRGAGNEKLFF.

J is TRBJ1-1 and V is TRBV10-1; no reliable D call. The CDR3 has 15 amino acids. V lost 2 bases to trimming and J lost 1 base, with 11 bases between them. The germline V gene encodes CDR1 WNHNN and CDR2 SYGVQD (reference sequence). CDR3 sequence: CASSESAVENTEAFF. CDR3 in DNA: TGCGCCAGCAGTGAGAGCGCCGTGGAGAACACTGAAGCTTTCTTT.

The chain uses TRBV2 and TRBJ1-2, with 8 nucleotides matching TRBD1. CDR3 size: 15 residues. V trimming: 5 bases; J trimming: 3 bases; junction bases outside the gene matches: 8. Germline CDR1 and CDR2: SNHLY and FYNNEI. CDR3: CASSPRDRWDYGYTF. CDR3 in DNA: TGTGCCAGCAGTCCGAGGGACAGGTGGGACTATGGCTACACCTTC.

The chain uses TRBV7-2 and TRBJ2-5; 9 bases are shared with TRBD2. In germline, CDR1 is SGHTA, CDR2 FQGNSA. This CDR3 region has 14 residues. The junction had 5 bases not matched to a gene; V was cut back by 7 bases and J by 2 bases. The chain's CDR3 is CASTISGRQETQYF. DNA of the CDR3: TGTGCCAGCACGATTAGCGGGAGACAAGAGACCCAGTACTTC.

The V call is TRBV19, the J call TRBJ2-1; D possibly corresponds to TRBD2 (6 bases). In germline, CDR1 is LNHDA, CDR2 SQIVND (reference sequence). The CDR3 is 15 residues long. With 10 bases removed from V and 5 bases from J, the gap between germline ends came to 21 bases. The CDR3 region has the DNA TGTGCCACTCGGAGGGCGTCCACGTCGGACAATGAGCAGTTCTTC. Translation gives CATRRASTSDNEQFF.

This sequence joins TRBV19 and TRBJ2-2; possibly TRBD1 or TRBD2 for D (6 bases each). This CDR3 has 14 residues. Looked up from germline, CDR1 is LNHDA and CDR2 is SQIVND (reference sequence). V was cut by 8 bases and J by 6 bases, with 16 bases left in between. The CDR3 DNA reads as TGTGCCAGTGGGGGGCAAAATTCGCCCGGGGAGCTGTTTTTT. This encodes CASGGQNSPGELFF.

CDR3 sequence (DNA): TGTGCCACACGTGAATGGAGGGTAGGGCCCGATACGCAGTATTTT. It codes for CATREWRVGPDTQYF. This sequence joins TRBV19 and TRBJ2-3, with D possibly TRBD2 on 6 matching bases. V lost 10 bases and J lost 6, with 23 bases in between. This CDR3 has 15 amino acids. The V gene's germline CDR1 is LNHDA and CDR2 SQIVND (reference sequence).

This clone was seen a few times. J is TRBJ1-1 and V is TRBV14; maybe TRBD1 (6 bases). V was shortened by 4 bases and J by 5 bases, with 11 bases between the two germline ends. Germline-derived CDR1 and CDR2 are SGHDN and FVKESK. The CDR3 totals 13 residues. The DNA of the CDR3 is TGTGCCAGCAGCCTCCAACAGGGAACTGAAGCTTTCTTT. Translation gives CASSLQQGTEAFF.

In nucleotides, the CDR3 is TGTGCCAGCAGTCCTGAACAGGGGGGTAAGAACGAGCAGTACTTC. Amino acid sequence: CASSPEQGGKNEQYF. J is TRBJ2-7 and V is TRBV2; 8 bases are a match to TRBD1. The CDR3 spans 15 residues. Germline V gene data show CDR1 as SNHLY and CDR2 as FYNNEI. V lost 5 bases and J lost 5; bases outside the gene matches: 11.

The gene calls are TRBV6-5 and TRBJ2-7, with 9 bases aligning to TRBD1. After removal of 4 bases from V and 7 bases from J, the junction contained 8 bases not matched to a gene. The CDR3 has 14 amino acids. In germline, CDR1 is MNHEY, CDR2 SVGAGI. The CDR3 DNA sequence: TGTGCCAGCAGTTCCGGGACAGGGAATATGGAGCAGTACTTC. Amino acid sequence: CASSSGTGNMEQYF.

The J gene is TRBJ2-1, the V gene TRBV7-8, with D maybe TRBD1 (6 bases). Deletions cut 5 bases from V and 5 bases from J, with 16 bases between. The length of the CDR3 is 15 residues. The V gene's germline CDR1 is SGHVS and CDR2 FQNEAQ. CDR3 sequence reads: CASSAAGQRNNEQFF. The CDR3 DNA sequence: TGTGCCAGCAGCGCGGCTGGACAGAGAAACAATGAGCAGTTCTTC.

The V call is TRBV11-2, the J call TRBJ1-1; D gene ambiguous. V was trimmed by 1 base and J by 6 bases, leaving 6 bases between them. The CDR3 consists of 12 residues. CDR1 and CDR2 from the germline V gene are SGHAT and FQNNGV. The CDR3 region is CASSLVVAEAFF. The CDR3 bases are TGTGCCAGCAGCTTAGTGGTCGCTGAAGCTTTCTTT.

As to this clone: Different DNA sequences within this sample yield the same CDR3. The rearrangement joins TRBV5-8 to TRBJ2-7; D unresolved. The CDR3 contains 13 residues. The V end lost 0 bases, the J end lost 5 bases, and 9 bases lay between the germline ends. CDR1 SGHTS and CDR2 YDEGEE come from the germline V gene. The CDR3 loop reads CASSLGRADEQYF. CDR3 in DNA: TGTGCCAGCAGCTTGGGTCGGGCCGACGAGCAGTACTTC.

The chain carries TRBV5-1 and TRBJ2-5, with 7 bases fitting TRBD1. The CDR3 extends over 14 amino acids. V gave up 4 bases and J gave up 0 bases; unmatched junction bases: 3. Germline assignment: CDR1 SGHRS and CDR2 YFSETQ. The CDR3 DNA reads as TGCGCCAGCAGCCAACAGGGGTACCAAGAGACCCAGTACTTC. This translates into CASSQQGYQETQYF. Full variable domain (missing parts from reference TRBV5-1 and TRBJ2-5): KAGVTQTPRYLIKTRGQQVTLSCSPISGHRSVSWYQQTPGQGLQFLFEYFSETQRNKGNFPGRFSGRQFSNSRSEMNVSTLELGDSALYLCASSQQGYQETQYFGPGTRLLVL.

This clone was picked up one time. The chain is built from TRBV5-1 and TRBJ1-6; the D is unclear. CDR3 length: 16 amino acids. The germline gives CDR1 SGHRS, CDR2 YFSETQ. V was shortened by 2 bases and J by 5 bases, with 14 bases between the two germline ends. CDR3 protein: CASSFGNTYDNSPLHF. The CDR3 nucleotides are TGCGCCAGCAGCTTCGGGAACACGTACGATAATTCACCCCTCCACTTT.

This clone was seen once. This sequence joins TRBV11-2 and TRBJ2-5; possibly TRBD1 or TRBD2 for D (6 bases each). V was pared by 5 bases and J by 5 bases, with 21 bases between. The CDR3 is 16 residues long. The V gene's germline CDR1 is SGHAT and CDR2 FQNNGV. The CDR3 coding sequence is TGTGCCAGCAGCCCGGGGGCGATTACAGTTTACGAGACCCAGTACTTC. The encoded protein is CASSPGAITVYETQYF.

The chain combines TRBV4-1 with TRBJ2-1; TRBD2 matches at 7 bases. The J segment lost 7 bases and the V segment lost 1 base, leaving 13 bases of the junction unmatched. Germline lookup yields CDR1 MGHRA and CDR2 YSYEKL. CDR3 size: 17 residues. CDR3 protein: CASSQASTPWEGNEQFF. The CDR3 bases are TGCGCCAGCAGCCAAGCCTCGACACCCTGGGAGGGAAATGAGCAGTTCTTC.